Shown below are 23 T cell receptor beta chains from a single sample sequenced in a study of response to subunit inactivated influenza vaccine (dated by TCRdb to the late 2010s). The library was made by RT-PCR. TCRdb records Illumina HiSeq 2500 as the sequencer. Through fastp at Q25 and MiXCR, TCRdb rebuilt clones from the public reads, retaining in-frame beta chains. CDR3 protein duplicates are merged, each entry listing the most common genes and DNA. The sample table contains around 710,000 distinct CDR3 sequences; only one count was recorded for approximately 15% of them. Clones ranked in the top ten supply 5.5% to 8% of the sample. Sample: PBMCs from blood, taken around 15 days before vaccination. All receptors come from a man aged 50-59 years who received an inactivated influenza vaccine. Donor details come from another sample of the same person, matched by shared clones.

CDR3 region: CASSLSGARQETQYF. In DNA, the CDR3 is TGTGCCAGCAGCTTATCAGGGGCCAGGCAAGAGACCCAGTACTTC. V is TRBV7-9 and J is TRBJ2-5, with a weak D call TRBD1 (6 bases). The CDR3 is 15 amino acids. CDR1 and CDR2 from the germline V gene are SEHNR and FQNEAQ (reference sequence). V was shortened by 2 bases and J by 2 bases, with 12 bases between the two germline ends.

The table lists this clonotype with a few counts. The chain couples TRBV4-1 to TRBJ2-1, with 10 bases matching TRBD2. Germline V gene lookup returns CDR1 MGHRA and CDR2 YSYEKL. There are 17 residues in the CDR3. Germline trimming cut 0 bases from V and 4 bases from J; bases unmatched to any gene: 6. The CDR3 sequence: CASSQDWTSGLYNEQFF. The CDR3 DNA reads TGCGCCAGCAGCCAAGACTGGACTAGCGGACTGTACAATGAGCAGTTCTTC.

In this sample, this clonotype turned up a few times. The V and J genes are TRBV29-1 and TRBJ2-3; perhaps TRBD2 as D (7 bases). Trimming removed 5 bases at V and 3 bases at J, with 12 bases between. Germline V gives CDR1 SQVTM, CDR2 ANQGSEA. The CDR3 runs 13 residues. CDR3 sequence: CSVWEGGTDTQYF. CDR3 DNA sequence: TGCAGCGTTTGGGAGGGGGGTACAGATACGCAGTATTTT.

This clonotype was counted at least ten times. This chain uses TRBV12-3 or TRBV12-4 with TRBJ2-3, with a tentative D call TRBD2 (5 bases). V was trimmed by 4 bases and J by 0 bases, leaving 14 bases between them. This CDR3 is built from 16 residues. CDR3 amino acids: CASSSTSGFSTDTQYF. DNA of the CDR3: TGTGCCAGCAGTTCTACTTCGGGGTTCAGCACAGATACGCAGTATTTT.

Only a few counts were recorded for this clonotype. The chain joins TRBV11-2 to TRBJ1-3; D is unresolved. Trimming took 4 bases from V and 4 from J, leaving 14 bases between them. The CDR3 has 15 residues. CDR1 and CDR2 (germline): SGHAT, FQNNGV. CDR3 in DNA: TGTGCCAGCAGCTCCCTACGCGGGTTAGGAAACACCATATATTTT. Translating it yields CASSSLRGLGNTIYF.

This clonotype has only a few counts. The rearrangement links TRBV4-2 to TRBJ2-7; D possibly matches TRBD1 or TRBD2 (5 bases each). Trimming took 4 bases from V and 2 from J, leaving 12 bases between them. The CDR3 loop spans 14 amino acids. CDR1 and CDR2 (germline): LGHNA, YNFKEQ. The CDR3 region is CASSPRGETYEQYF. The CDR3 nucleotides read TGTGCCAGCAGCCCAAGAGGGGAAACCTACGAGCAGTACTTC.

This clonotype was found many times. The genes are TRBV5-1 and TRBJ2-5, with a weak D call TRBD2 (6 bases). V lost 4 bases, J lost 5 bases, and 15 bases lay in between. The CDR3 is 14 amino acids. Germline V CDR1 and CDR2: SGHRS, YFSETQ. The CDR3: CASSRGLEGETQYF. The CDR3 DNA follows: TGCGCCAGCAGCCGAGGGTTGGAGGGGGAGACCCAGTACTTC.

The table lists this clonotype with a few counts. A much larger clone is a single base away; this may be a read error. CDR3 nucleotides: TGCGCCAGCAGCTTGGCCGGGAATAGCGCAGAGACCCAGTACTTC. Protein: CASSLAGNSAETQYF. The V and J genes are TRBV5-1 and TRBJ2-5; tentatively, D is TRBD2 (5 bases). V was shortened by 0 bases and J by 4 bases, with 13 bases between the two germline ends. The germline gives CDR1 SGHRS, CDR2 YFSETQ. The CDR3 runs to 15 residues.

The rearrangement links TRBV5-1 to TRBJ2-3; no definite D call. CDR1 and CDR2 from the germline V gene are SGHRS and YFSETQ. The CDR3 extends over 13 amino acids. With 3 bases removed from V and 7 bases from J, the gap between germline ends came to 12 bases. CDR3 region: CASSSGLEHTQYF. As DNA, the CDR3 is TGCGCCAGCAGCTCCGGCCTAGAACATACGCAGTATTTT.

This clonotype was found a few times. CDR3 coding DNA: TGCAGTGCCGGAGCGGGAGTTTTGCAAGAGACCCAGTACTTC. Translation: CSAGAGVLQETQYF. The rearrangement joins TRBV20-1 to TRBJ2-5; 8 bases align to TRBD2. V shed 6 bases and J 2 bases; nucleotides not matched to a gene: 8. The CDR3 is made up of 14 amino acids. Germline CDR1 is DFQATT and CDR2 is SNEGSKA (reference sequence).

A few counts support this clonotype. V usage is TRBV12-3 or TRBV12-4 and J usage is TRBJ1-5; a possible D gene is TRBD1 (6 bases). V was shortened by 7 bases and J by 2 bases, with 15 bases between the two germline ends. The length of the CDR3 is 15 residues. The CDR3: CASNFGGQGNQPQHF. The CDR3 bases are TGTGCCAGCAACTTCGGGGGGCAAGGCAATCAGCCCCAGCATTTT.

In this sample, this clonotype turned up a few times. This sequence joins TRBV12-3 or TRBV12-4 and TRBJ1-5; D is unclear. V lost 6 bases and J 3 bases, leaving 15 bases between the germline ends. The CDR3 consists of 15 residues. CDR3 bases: TGTGCCAGCAGCCTTGGGATACGACCCAATCAGCCCCAGCATTTT. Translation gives CASSLGIRPNQPQHF.

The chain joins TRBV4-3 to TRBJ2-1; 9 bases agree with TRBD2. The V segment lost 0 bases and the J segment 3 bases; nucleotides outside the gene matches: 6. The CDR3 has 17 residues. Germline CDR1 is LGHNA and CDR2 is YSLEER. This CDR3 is CASSQDRAGGSYNEQFF. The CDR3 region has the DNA TGCGCCAGCAGCCAAGATCGGGCGGGGGGGAGCTACAATGAGCAGTTCTTC.

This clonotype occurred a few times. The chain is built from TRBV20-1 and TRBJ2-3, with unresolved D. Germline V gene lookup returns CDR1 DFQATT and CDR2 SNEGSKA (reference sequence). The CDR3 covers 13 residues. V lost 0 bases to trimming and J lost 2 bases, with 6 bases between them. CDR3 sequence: CSARDSTTDTQYF. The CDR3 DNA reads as TGCAGTGCTAGAGATTCGACCACAGATACGCAGTATTTT.

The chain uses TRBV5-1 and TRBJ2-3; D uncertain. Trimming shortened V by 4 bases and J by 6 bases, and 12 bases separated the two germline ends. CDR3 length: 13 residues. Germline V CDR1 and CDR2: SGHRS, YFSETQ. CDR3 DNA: TGCGCCAGCAGCGAGACCCTTTTCGATACGCAGTATTTT. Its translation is CASSETLFDTQYF.

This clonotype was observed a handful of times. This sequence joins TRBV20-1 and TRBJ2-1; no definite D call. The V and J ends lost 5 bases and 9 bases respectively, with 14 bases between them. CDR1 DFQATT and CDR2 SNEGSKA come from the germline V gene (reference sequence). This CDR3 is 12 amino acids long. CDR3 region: CSAGSRLGEQFF. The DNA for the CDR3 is TGCAGTGCTGGTAGCCGGTTGGGTGAGCAGTTCTTC.

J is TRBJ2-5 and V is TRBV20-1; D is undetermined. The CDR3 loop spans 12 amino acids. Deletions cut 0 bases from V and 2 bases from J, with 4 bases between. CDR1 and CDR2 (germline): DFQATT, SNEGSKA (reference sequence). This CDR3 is CSARDGQETQYF. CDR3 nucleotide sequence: TGCAGTGCTAGAGATGGACAAGAGACCCAGTACTTC.

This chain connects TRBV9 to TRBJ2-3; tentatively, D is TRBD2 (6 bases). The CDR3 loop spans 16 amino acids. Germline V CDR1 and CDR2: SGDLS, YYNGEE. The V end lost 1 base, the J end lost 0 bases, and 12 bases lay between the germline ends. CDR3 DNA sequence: TGTGCCAGCAGCGTAACGGGACTCCATAGCACAGATACGCAGTATTTT. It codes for CASSVTGLHSTDTQYF.

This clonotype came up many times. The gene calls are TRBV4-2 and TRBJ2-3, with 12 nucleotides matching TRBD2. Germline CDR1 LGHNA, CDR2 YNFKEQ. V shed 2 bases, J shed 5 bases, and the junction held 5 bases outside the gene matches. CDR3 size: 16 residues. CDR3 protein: CASSQRLAGVGDTQYF. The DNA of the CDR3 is TGTGCCAGCAGCCAACGACTAGCGGGAGTGGGAGATACGCAGTATTTT.

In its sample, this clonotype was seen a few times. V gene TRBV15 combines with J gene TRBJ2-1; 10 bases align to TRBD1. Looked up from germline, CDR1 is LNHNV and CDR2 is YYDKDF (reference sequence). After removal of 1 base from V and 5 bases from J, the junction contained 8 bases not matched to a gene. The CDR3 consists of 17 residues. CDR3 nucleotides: TGTGCCACCAGCAGAGGCTTTGGGACAGGGGATAACAATGAGCAGTTCTTC. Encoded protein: CATSRGFGTGDNNEQFF. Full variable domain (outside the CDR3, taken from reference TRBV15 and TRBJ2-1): DAMVIQNPRYQVTQFGKPVTLSCSQTLNHNVMYWYQQKSSQAPKLLFHYYDKDFNNEADTPDNFQSRRPNTSFCFLDIRSPGLGDTAMYLCATSRGFGTGDNNEQFFGPGTRLTVL.

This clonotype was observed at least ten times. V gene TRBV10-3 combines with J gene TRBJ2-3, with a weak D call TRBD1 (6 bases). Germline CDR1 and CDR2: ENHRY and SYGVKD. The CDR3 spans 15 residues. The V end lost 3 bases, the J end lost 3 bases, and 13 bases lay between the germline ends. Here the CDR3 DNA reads TGTGCCATCAGTGAATCCCAGGGGCGGACAGATACGCAGTATTTT. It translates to CAISESQGRTDTQYF.

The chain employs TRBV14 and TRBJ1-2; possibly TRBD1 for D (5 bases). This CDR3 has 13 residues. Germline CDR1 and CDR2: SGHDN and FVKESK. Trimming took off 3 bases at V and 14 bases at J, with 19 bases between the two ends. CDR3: CASSQTVPGEETF. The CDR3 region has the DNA TGTGCCAGCAGCCAGACGGTACCGGGGGAGGAAACCTTC.

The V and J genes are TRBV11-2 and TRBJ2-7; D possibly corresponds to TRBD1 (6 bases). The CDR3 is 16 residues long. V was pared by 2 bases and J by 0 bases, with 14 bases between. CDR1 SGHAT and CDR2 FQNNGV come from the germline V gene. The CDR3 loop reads CASSLSLRQASYEQYF. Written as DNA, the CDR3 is TGTGCCAGCAGCTTATCCCTCCGACAGGCCTCCTACGAGCAGTACTTC.